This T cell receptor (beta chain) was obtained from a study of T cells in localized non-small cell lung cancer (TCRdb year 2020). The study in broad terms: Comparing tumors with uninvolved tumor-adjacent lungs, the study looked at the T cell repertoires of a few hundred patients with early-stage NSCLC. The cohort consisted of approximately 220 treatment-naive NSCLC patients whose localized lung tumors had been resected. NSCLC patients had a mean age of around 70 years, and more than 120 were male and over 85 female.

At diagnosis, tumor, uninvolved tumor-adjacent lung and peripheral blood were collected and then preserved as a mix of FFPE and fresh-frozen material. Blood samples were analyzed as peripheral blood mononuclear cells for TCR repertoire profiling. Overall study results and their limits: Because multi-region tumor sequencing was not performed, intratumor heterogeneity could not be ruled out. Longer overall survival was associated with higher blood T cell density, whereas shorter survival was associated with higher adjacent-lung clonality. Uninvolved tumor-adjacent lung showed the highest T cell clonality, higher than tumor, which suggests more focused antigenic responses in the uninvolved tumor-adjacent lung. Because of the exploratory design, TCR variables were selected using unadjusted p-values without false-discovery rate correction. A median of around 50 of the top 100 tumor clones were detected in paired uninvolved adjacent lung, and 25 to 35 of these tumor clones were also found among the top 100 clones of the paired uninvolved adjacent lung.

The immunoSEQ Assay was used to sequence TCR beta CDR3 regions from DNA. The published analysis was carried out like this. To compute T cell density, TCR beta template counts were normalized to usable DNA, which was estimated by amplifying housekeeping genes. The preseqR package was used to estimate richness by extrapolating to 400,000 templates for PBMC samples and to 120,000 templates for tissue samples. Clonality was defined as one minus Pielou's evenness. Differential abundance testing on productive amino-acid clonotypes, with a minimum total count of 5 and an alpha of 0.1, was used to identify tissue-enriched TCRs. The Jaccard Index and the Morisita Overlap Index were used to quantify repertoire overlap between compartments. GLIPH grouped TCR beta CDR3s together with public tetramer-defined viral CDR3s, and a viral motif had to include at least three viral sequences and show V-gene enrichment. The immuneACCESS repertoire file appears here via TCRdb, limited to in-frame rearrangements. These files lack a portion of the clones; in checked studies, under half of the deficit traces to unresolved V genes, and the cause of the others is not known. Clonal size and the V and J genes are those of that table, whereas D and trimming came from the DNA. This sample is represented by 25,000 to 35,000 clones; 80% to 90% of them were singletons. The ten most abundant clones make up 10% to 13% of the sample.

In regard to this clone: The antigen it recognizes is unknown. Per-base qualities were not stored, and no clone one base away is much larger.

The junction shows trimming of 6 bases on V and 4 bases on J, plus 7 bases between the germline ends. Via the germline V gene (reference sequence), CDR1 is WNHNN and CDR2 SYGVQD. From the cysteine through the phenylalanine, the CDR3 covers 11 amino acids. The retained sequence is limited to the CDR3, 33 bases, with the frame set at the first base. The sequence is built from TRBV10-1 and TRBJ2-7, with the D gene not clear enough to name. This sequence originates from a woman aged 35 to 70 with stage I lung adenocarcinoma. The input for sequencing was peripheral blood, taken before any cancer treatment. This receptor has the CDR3 CASSSQYEQYF. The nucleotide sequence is TGCGCCAGCAGCTCCCAGTACGAGCAGTACTTC.